This section outlines one TCR beta chain sequence together with its context. The data belong to a study of blood T cell repertoires in COVID-19. Trimming shortened V by 5 bases and J by 5 bases, and 8 bases separated the two germline ends. The length of the CDR3 is 12 residues. The germline gives CDR1 MNHEY, CDR2 SMNVEV (reference sequence). In the original analysis: Reference gene primers were amplified, and this amplification served to estimate nucleated cell counts. This table comes from immunoSEQ multiplex PCR, and its TCRdb copy is limited to in-frame clones, with some not included. D and trimming come from the DNA, and the V and J calls and clone size come from that table. The profile shows under 80,000 clones, around 85% of them singletons.

Sequencing used peripheral blood. This receptor was taken from a man older than 75 in a cohort sampled during active COVID-19. The J gene is TRBJ2-3, the V gene TRBV27; D is unclear. CDR3 residues: CASSPYGDTQYF. CDR3 DNA sequence: TGTGCCAGCAGTCCCTATGGAGATACGCAGTATTTT.